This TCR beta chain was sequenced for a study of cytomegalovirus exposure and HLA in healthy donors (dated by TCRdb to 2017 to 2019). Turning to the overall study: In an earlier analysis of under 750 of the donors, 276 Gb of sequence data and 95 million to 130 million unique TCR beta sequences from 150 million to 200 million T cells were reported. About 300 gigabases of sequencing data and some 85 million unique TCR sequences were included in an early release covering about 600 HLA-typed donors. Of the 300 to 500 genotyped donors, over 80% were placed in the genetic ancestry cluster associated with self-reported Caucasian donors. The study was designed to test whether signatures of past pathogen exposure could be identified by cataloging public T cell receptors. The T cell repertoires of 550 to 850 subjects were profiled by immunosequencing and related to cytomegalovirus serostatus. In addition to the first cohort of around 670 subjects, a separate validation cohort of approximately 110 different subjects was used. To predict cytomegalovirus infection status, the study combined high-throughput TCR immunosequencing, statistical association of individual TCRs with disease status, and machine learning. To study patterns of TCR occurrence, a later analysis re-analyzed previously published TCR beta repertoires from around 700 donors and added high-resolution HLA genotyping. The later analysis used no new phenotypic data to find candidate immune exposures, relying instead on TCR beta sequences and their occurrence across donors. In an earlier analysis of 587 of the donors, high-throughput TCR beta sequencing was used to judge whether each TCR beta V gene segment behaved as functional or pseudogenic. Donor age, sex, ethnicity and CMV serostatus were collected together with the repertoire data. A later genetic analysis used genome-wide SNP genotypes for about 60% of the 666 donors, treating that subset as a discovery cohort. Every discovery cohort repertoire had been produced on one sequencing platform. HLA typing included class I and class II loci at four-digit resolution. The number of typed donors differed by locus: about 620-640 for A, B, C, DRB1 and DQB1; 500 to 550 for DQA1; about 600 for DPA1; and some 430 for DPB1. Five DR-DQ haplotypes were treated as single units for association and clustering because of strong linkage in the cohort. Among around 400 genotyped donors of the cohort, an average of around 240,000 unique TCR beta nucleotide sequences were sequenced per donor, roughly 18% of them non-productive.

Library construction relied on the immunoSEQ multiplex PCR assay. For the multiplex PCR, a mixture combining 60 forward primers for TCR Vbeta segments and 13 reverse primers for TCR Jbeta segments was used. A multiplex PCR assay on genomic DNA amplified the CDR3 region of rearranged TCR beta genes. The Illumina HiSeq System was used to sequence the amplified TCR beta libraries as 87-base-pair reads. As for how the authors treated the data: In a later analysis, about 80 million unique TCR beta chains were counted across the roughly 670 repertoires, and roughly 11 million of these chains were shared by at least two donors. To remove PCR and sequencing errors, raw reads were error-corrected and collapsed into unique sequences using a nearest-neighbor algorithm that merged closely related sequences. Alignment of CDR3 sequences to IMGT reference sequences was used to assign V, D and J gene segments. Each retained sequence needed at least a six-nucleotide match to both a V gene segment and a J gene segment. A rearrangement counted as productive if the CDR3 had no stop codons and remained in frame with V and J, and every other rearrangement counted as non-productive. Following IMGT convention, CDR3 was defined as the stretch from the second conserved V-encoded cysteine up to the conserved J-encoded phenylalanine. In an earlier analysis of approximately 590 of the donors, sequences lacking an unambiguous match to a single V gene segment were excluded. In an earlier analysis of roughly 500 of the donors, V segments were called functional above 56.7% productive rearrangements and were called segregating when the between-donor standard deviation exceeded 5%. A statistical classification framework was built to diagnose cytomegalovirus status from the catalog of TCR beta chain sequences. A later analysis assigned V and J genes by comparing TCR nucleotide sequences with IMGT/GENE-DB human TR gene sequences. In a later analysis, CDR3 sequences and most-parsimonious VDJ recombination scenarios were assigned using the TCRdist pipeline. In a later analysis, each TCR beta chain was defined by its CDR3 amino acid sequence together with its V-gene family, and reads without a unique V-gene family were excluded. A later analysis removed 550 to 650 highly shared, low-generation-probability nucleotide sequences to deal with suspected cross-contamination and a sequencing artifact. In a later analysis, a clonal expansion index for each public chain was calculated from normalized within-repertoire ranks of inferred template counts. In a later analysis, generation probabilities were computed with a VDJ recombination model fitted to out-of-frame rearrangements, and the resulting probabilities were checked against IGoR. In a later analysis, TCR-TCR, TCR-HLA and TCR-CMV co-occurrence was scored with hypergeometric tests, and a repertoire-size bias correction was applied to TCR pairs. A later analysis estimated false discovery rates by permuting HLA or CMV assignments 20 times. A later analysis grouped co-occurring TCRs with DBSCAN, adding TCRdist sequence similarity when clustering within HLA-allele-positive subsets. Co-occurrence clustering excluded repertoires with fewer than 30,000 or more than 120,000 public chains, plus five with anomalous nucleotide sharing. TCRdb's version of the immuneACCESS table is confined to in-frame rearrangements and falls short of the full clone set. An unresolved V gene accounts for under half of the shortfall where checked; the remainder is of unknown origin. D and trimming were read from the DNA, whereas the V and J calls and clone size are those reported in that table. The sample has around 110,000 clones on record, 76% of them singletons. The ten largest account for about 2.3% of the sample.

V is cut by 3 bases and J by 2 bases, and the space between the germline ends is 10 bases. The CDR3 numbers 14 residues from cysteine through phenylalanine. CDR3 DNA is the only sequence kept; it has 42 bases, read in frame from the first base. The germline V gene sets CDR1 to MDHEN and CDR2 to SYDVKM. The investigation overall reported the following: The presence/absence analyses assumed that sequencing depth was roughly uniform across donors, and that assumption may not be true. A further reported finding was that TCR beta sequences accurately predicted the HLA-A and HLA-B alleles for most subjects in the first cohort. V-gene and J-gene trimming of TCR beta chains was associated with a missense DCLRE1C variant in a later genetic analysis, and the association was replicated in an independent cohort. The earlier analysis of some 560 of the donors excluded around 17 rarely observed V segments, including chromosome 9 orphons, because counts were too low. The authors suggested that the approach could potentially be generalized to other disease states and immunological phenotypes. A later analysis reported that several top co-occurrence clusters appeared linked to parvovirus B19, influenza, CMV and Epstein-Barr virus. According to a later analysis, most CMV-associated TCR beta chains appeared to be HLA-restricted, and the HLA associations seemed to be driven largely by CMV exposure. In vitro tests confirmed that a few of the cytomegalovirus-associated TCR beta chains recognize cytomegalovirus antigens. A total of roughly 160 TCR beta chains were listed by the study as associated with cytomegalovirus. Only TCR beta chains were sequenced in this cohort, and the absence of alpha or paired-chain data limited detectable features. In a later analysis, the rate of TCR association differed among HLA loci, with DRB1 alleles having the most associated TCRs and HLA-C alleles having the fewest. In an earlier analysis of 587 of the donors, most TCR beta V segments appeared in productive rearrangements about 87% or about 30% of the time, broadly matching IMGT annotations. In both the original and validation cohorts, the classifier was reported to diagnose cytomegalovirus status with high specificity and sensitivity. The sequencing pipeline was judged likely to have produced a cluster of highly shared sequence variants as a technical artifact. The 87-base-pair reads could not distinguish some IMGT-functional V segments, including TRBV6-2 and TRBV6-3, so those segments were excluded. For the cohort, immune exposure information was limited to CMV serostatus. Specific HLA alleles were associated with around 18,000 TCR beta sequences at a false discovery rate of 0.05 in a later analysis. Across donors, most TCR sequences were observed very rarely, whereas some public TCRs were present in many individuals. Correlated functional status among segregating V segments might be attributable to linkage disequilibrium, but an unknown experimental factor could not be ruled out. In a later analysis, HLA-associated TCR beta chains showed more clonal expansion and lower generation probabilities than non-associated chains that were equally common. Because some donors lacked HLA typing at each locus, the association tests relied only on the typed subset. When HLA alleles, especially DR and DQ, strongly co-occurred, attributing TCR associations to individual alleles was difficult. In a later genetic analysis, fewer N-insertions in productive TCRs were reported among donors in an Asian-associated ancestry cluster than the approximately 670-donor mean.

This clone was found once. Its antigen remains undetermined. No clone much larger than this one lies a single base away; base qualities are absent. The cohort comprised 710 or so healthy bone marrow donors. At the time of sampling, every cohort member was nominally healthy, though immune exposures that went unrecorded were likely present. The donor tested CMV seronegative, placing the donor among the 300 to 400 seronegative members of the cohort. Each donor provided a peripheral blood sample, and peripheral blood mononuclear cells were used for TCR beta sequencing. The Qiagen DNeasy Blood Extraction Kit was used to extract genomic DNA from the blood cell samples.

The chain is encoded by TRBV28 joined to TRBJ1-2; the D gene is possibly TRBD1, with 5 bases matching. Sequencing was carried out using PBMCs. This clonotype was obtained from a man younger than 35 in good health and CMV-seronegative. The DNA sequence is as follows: TGTGCCAGCAGTTTGGGGGGTGCGAACTATGGCTACACCTTC. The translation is CASSLGGANYGYTF.